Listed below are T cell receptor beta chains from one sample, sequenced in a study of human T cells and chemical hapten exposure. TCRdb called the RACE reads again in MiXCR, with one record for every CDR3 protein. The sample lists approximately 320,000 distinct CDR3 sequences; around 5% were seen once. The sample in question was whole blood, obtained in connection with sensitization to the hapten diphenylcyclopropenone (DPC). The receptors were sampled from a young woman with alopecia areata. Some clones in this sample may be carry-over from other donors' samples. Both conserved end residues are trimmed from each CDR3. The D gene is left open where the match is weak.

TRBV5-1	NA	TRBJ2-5	ASGIMGQETQY
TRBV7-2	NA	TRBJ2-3	ASSPVGGLTDTQY
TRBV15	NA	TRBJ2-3	ATSRATAKVTDTQY
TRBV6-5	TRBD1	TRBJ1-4	ASRGQGASNEKLF
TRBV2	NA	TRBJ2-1	ASSVEGSGEQF
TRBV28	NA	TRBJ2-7	ASREGFSSYEQY
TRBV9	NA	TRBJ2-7	ASSVGMRAAPQPSYEQY
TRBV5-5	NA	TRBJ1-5	ASSLGPRISNQPQH
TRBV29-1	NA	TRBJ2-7	SADAGPSYEQY
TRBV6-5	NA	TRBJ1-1	ASSYYGVLMNTEAF
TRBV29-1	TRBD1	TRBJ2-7	SVPGDRGYEQY
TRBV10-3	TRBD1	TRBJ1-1	AISVGTGSLNTEAF
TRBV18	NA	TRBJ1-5	ASSPFPGQGGQPQH
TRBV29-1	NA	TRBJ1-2	SVGRGTA
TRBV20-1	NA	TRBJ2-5	SASSQGYQTQY
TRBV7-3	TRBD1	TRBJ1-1	ASSLDRGLSSF
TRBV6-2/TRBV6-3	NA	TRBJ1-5	ASSRGRNNQPQH
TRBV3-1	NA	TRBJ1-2	ASSQESRSYGYT
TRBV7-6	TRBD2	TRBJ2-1	ASSIMAGGAVNEQF
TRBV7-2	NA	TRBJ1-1	ASSLIWRGFEAF
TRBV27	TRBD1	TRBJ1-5	ASSDGTGGQPQH
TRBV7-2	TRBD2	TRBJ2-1	ASSPRTSGFTYNEQF
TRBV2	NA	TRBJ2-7	ASSVQGYEQY
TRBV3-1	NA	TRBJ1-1	ASSQLGTEVGEAF
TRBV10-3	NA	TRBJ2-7	AISESESSYEQY
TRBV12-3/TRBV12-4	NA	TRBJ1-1	ASSPGGGRTEAF
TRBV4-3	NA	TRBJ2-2	ASSQGEGAGNTGELF
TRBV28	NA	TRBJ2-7	ASSSRAFGETDYEQY
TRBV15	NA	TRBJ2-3	ATSRSTGLDTQY
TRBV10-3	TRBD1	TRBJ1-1	AISESPTGALNTEAF
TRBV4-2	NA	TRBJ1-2	ASSQWGVGYT
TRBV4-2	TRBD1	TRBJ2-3	ASSQDTGTGGGLDTQY
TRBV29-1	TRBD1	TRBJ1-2	SVSQGGGYT
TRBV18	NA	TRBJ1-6	ASRTQGNSPLH
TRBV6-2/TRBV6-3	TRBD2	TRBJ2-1	ASSAGLDYNEQF
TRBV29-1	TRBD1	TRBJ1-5	STWDRDQPQH
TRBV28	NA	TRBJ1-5	ASRRRVSLINQPQH
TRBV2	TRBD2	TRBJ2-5	ASRASGGAQY
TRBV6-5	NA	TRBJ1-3	ASRASTGSGNTIY
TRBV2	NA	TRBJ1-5	ASSPAQSNQPQH
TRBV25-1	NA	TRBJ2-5	ASSLPGYQETQY
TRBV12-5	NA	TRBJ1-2	ASGLSRGWGYT
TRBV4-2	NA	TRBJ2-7	ASSQDQTGYEQY
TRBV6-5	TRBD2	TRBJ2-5	ASSYGLAGGYYQETQY